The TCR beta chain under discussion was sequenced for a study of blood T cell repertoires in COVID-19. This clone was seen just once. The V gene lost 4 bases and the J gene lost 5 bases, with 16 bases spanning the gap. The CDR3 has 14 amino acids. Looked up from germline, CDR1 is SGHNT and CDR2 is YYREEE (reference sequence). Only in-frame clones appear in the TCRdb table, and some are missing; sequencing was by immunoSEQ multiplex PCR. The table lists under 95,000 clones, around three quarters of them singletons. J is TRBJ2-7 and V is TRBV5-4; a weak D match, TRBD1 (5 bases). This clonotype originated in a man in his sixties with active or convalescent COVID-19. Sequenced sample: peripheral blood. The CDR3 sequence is CASSPLGESDEQYF. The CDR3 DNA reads TGTGCCAGCAGCCCTCTAGGGGAATCGGACGAGCAGTACTTC.